The source of this T cell receptor (beta chain) is a study of OX40 agonist ivuxolimab in advanced cancers. Study overall: Of mixed ages from 23 to 79 and averaging approximately 60 years, the group was approximately 80% male.

A history of autoimmune disease or systemic immunosuppression excluded patients. Study results and limitations: The study observed clonal expansion of CD4+ and CD8+ blood T cells by week 6 at 0.1 to 3.0 mg/kg.

Produced via immunoSEQ multiplex PCR; TCRdb's table is partial and in-frame only. The data contain around 95,000 clones, 90% of them singletons. CDR1 and CDR2 (germline): ENHRY, SYGVKD. The V gene lost 10 bases and the J gene lost 0 bases, with 13 bases spanning the gap. The CDR3 is 14 residues long. A remark on this clone: The antigen is undetermined.

The clonotype comes from an adult with an advanced solid tumor such as melanoma, head and neck, liver or kidney cancer. This chain links TRBV10-3 with TRBJ2-1; D is perhaps TRBD1 (6 bases). This specimen consisted of CD4+ or CD8+ T cells sorted from blood, obtained in a trial of the OX40 agonist ivuxolimab. The CDR3 DNA reads as TGTGCCACCTCAGGGGATGTCTCCTACAATGAGCAGTTCTTC. This codes for CATSGDVSYNEQFF.